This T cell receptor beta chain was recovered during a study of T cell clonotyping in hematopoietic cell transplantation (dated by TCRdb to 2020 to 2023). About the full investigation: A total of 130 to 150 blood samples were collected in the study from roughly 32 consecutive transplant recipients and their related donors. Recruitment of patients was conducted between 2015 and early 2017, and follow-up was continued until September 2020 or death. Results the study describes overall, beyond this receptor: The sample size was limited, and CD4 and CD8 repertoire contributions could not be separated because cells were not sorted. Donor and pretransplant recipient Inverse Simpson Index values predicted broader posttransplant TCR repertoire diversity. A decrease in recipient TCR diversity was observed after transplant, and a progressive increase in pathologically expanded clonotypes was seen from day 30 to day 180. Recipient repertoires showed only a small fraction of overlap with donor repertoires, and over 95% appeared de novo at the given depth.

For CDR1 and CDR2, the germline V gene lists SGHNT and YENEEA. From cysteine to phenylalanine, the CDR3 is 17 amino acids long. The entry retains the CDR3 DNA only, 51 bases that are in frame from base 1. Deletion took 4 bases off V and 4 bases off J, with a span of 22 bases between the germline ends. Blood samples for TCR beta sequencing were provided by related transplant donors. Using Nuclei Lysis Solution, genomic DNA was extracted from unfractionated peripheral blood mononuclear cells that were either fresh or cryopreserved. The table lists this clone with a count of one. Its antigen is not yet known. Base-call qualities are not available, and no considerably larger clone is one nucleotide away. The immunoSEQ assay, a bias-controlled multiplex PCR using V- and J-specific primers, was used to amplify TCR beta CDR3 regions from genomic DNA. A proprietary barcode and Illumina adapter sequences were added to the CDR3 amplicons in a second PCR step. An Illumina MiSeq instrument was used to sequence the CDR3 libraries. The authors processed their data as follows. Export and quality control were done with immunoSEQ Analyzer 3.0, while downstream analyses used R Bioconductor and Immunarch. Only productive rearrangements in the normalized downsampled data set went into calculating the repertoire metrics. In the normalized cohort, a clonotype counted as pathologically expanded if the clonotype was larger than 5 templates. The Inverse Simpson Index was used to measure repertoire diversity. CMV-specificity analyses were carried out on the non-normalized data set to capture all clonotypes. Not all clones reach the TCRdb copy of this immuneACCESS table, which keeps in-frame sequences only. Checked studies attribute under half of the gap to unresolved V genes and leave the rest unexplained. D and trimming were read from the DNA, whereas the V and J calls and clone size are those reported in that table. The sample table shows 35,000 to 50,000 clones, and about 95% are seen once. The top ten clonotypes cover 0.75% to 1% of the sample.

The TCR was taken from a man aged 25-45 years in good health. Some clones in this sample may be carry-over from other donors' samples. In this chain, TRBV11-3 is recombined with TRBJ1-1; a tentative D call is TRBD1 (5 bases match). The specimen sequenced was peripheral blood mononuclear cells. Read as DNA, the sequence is TGTGCCAGCAGCTCATCCATCCCGGGACCCAAGGGCACTGAAGCTTTCTTT. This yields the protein CASSSSIPGPKGTEAFF. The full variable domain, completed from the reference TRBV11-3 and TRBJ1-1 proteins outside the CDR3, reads EAGVVQSPRYKIIEKKQPVAFWCNPISGHNTLYWYLQNLGQGPELLIRYENEEAVDDSQLPKDRFSAERLKGVDSTLKIQPAELGDSAVYLCASSSSIPGPKGTEAFFGQGTRLTVV.